The clone carrying this TCR beta chain was counted only a few times. The target antigen is unknown. This sample was taken from a study of PD-1 blockade in classical Hodgkin lymphoma. Overall study findings and caveats: It was CD4+ TCR diversity, not CD8+, that rose significantly by C4D1.

All trial patients relapsed after autologous stem cell transplantation. Assay: immunoSEQ multiplex PCR; the TCRdb copy retains only in-frame clones and omits some. The data show approximately 17,000 clones, roughly 67% seen once. This CDR3 has 15 residues. CDR1 is SEHNR and CDR2 is FQNEAQ in the germline V gene (reference sequence). Trimming cost V 5 bases and J 5 bases; bases outside gene matches: 9. The sample here was peripheral blood mononuclear cells (PBMCs), taken before the second cycle of nivolumab. The clonotype originates from a human donor with classical Hodgkin lymphoma. The chain joins TRBV7-9 to TRBJ2-7, with 10 bases identical to TRBD1. This chain's CDR3 is CASSIPGQGFHEQYF. For the CDR3, the DNA is TGTGCCAGCAGCATACCGGGACAGGGGTTCCACGAGCAGTACTTC.